This TCR beta chain derives from a study of T cells after yellow fever vaccination (dated by TCRdb to the late 2010s). About the study as a whole: The SMART-Seq v4 Ultra Low Input RNA kit was used to prepare libraries from fractions with low cell numbers. To follow T-cell clones before and after both primary and booster YFV17D yellow fever vaccination, bulk TCR alpha and beta repertoires underwent longitudinal sequencing. Two healthy male donors, one aged 18 to 30 and one aged 30 to 40 years, were included in the cohort. Blood was collected at multiple timepoints before and after primary and secondary immunization, and bulk PBMC replicates and cell subsets were isolated.

To note about this clonotype: The antigen this receptor binds is unknown. No base qualities exist here, and no much larger clone lies one base off it.

The junction shows trimming of 7 bases on V and 0 bases on J, plus 12 bases between the germline ends. Taken from the germline V gene, the CDR1 and CDR2 loops are MNHEY and SVGEGT. Counted from cysteine to phenylalanine, this CDR3 has 15 amino acids. Left in the record is the CDR3 DNA by itself, 45 bases read in frame from the first base. TCR cDNA was synthesized by 5'RACE template switching, which introduced a universal primer site and unique molecular identifiers. cDNA synthesis was primed from both the TCR alpha and TCR beta constant segments. Two PCR steps were used to amplify libraries, with sample barcodes and sequencing adapters being added in the second step. Sequencing of libraries was done on Illumina HiSeq 2500 (2x100 bp) or NovaSeq (2x150 bp). The paper's data handling went like this. MIGEC handled demultiplexing of reads and collapsing into UMI consensus sequences, while MiXCR performed V(D)J alignment. Vaccine-responding clonotypes were defined with edgeR using replicate PBMC samples, requiring FDR below 0.01 and a log2 fold change above 5 up to day 15. Each bulk clonotype was labeled CD4 or CD8 based on which sequenced repertoire, CD4 or CD8, contained the clonotype at higher abundance. In-frame beta chains were kept once TCRdb had trimmed the public reads at Q25 with fastp and called clones with MiXCR. Identical CDR3 protein sequences are pooled into one entry, listed with their most common genes and DNA. None of the V and J calls come from the authors' own analysis; TCRdb made them. Here the sample has about 350,000 distinct CDR3 sequences; roughly 8.3% occur a single time. The top ten clones comprise roughly 15% of the sample.

Sample treatment or condition, as interpreted from the label and publication: live attenuated yellow fever vaccine strain. At every blood-draw timepoint, two biological replicates of bulk PBMCs were collected. A standard Ficoll-Paque protocol was used to isolate PBMCs from peripheral blood. TriZol was used to extract RNA from bulk PBMCs, from CD4 and CD8 fractions, and from dextramer-positive and dextramer-negative fractions. Broad study findings and their caveats: The secondary T-cell response was weaker than the primary response but faster, peaking on day 5 instead of day 15. A small fraction of clonotypes appeared in both the CD4 and CD8 compartments, likely as a result of convergent recombination. Most clones expanded after primary vaccination (around 96% of CD4 and approximately 86% of CD8) were re-detected after the booster, suggesting that broad memory maintenance occurred. The study included only a couple of donors, which limits how far the findings can be generalized. FACS-sorted repertoires could contain abundant contaminating clonotypes from the bulk population, so computational filtering was required.

The sequences come from PBMCs, collected more than 35 days after the first yellow fever vaccination. Here the chain combines TRBV6-2 or TRBV6-3 and TRBJ2-2, with the D gene not confidently named. This sequence was found in a man aged 18 to 29 who received the YFV17D yellow fever vaccine. DNA sequence: TGTGCCAGCAACCCCCTAGGGCCGAACACCGGGGAGCTGTTTTTT. It is translated as CASNPLGPNTGELFF.